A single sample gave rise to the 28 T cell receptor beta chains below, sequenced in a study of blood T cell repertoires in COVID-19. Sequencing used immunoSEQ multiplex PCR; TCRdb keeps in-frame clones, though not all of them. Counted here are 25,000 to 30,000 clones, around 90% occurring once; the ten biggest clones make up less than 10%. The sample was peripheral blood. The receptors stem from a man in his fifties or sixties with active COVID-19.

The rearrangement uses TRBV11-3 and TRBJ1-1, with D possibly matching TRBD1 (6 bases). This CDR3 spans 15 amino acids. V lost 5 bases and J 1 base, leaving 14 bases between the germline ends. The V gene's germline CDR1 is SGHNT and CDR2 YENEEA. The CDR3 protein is CASSPPAGANTEAFF. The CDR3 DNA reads TGTGCCAGCAGCCCCCCCGCGGGGGCGAACACTGAAGCTTTCTTT.

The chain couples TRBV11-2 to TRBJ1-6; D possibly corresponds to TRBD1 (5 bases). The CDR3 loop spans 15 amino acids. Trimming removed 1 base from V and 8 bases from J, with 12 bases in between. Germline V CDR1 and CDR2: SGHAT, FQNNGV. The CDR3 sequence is CASSLVGREHSPLHF. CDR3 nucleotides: TGTGCCAGCAGCTTAGTGGGCAGGGAACATTCACCCCTCCACTTT.

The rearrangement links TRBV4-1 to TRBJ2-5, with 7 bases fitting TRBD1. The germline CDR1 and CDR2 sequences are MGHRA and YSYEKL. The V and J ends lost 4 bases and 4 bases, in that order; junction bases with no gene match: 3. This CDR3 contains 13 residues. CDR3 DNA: TGCGCCAGCAGCCGGGGACAGAGAGAGACCCAGTACTTC. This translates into CASSRGQRETQYF.

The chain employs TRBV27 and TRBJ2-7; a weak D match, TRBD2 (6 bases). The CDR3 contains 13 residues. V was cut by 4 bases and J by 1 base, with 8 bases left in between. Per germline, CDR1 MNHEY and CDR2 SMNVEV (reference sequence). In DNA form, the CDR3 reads TGTGCCAGCAGTTCGGGGGTATCCTACGAGCAGTACGTC. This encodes CASSSGVSYEQYV.

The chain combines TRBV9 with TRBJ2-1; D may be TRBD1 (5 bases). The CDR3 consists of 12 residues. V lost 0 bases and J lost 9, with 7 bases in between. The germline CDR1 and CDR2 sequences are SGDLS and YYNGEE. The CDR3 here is CASSVEGVEQFF. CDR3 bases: TGTGCCAGCAGCGTAGAAGGGGTTGAGCAGTTCTTC. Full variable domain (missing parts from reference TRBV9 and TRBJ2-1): DSGVTQTPKHLITATGQRVTLRCSPRSGDLSVYWYQQSLDQGLQFLIQYYNGEERAKGNILERFSAQQFPDLHSELNLSSLELGDSALYFCASSVEGVEQFFGPGTRLTVL.

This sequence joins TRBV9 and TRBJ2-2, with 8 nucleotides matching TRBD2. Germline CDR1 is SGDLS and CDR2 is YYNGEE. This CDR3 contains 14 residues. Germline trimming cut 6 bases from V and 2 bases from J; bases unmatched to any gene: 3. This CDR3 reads CASNLAGNTGELFF. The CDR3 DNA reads TGTGCCAGCAACTTAGCGGGAAACACCGGGGAGCTGTTTTTT.

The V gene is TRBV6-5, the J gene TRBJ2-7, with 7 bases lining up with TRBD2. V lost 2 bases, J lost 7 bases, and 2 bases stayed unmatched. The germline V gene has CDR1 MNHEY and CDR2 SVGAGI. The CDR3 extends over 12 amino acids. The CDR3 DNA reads TGTGCCAGCAGTTACCGGGAGGAGGAGCAGTACTTC. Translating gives CASSYREEEQYF.

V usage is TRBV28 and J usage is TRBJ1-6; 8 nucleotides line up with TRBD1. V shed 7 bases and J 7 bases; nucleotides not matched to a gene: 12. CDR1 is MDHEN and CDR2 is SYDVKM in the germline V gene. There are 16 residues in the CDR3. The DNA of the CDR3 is TGTGCCAGCAAGGGGCAGGGGGCCGGTCGCAATTCACCCCTCCACTTT. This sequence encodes CASKGQGAGRNSPLHF.

This CDR3 is CASSPSGSSYNEQFF. For the CDR3, the DNA is TGTGCCAGCTCACCAAGCGGGAGCTCCTACAATGAGCAGTTCTTC. The chain joins TRBV18 to TRBJ2-1; 8 bases match TRBD2. Trimming cost V 2 bases and J 0 bases; bases outside gene matches: 0. The CDR3 totals 15 residues. Germline V gives CDR1 KGHSH, CDR2 LQKENI. Complete variable domain (other parts from reference TRBV18 and TRBJ2-1): NAGVMQNPRHLVRRRGQEARLRCSPMKGHSHVYWYRQLPEEGLKFMVYLQKENIIDESGMPKERFSAEFPKEGPSILRIQQVVRGDSAAYFCASSPSGSSYNEQFFGPGTRLTVL.

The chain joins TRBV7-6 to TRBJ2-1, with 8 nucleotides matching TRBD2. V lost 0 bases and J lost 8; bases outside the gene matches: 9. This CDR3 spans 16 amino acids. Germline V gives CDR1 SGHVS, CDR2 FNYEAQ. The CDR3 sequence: CASSLAAGEGLDEQFF. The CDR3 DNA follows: TGTGCCAGCAGCTTAGCAGCGGGAGAGGGTCTAGATGAGCAGTTCTTC.

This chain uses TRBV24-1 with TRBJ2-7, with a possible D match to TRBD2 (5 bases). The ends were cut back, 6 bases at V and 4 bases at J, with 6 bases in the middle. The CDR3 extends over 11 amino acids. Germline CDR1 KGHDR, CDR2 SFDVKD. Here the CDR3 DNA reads TGTGCCACCAGTAGGAGGTACGAGCAGTACGTC. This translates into CATSRRYEQYV.

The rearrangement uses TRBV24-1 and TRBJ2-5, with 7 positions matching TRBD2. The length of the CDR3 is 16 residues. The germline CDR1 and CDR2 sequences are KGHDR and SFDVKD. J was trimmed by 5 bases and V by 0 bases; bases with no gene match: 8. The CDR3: CATSDLQAGPGETQYF. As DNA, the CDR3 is TGTGCCACCAGTGATTTGCAAGCGGGGCCCGGGGAGACCCAGTACTTC.

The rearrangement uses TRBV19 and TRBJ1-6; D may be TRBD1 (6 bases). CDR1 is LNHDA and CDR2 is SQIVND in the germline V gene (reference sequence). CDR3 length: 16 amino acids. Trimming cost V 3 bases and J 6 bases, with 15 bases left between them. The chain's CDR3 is CASSIVDRTSNSPLHF. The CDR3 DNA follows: TGTGCCAGTAGTATTGTTGACAGGACGTCTAATTCACCCCTCCACTTT.

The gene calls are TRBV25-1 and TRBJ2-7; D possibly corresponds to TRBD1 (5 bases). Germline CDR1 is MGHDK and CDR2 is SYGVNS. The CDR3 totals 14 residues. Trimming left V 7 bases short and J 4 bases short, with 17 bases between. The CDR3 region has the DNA TGTGCCAGCACAGGGATATTTCCTCCGTACGAGCAGTACTTC. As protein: CASTGIFPPYEQYF.

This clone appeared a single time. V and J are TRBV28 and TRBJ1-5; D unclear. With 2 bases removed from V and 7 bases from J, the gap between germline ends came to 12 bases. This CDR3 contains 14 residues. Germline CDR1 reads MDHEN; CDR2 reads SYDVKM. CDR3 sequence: CASSLLGYGQPQHF. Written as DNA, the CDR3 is TGTGCCAGCAGTTTACTCGGGTATGGACAGCCCCAGCATTTT.

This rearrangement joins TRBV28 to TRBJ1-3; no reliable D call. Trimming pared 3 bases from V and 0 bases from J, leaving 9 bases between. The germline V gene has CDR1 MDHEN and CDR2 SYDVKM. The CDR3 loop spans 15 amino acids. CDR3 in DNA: TGTGCCAGCAGTTTGGGCGGGAGCTCTGGAAACACCATATATTTT. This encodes CASSLGGSSGNTIYF.

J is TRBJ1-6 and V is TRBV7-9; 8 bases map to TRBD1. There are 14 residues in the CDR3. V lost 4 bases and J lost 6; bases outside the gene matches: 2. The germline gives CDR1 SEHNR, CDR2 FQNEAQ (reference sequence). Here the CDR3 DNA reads TGTGCCAGCAGCTCCACAGGGGGTAATTCACCCCTCCACTTT. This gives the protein CASSSTGGNSPLHF.

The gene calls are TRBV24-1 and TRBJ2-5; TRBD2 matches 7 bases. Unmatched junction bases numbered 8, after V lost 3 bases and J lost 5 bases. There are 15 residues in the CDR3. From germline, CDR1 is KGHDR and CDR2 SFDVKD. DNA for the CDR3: TGTGCCACCAGTGATAAGGGAGGGAGATGGGAGACCCAGTACTTC. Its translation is CATSDKGGRWETQYF.

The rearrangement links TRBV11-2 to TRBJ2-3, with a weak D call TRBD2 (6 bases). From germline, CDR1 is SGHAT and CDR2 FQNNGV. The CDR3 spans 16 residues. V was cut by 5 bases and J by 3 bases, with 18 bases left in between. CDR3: CASSASVGGVTDTQYF. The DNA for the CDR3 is TGTGCCAGCAGCGCCTCGGTAGGCGGGGTAACAGATACGCAGTATTTT.

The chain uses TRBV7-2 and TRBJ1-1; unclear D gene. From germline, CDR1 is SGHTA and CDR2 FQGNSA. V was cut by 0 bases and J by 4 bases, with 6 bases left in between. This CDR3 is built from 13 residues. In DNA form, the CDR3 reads TGTGCCAGCAGCTTAGCAAGAGTCACTGAAGCTTTCTTT. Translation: CASSLARVTEAFF.

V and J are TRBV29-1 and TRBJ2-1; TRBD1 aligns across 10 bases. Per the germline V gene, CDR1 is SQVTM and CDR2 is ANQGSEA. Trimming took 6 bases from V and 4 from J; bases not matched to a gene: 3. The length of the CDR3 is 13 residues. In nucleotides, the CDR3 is TGCAGCGTACCGGGACAGGGGTACAATGAGCAGTTCTTC. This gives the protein CSVPGQGYNEQFF.

CDR3: CASSVAGTANQPQHF. In DNA form, the CDR3 reads TGTGCCAGCAGCGTAGCAGGGACAGCAAATCAGCCCCAGCATTTT. The chain couples TRBV9 to TRBJ1-5; 7 bases are a match to TRBD1. This CDR3 contains 15 residues. The germline CDR1 and CDR2 sequences are SGDLS and YYNGEE. The V segment lost 0 bases and the J segment 4 bases; nucleotides outside the gene matches: 4.

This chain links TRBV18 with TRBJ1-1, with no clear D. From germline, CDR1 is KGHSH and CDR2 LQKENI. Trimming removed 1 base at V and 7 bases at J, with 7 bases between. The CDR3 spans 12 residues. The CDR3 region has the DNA TGTGCCAGCTCACCACAGCACCGTGAAGCTTTCTTT. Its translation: CASSPQHREAFF.

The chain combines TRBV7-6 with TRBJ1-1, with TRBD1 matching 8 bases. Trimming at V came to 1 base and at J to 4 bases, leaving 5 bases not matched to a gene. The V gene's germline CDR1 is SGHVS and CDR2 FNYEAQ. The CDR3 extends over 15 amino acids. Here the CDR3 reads CASSLVTGAGTEAFF. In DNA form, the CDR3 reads TGTGCCAGCAGCTTAGTGACAGGGGCTGGCACTGAAGCTTTCTTT. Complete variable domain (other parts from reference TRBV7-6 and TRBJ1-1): GAGVSQSPRYKVTKRGQDVALRCDPISGHVSLYWYRQALGQGPEFLTYFNYEAQQDKSGLPNDRFSAERPEGSISTLTIQRTEQRDSAMYRCASSLVTGAGTEAFFGQGTRLTVV.

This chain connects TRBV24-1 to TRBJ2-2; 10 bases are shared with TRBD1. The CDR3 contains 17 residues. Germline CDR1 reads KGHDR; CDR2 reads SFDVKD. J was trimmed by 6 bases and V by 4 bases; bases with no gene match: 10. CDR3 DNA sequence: TGTGCCACCAGTGAACAAACCGGGACAGGGGCCGCCGGGGAGCTGTTTTTT. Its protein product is CATSEQTGTGAAGELFF.

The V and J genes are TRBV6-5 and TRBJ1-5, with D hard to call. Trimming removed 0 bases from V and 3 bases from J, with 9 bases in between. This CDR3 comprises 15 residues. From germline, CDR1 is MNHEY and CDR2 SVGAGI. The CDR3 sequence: CASSYSRAANQPQHF. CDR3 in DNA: TGTGCCAGCAGTTACTCGAGGGCAGCCAATCAGCCCCAGCATTTT.

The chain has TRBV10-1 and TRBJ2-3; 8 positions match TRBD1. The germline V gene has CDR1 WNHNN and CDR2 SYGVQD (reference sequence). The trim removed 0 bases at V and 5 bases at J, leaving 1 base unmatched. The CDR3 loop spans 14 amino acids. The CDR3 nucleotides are TGCGCCAGCAGTGAGTCGACAGGGGTAGATACGCAGTATTTT. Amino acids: CASSESTGVDTQYF.

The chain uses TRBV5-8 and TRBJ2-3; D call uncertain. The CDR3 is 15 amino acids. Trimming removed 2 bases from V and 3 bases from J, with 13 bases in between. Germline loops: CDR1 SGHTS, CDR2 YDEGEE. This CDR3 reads CASSFQYSFTDTQYF. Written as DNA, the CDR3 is TGTGCCAGCAGCTTTCAGTACAGTTTTACAGATACGCAGTATTTT.